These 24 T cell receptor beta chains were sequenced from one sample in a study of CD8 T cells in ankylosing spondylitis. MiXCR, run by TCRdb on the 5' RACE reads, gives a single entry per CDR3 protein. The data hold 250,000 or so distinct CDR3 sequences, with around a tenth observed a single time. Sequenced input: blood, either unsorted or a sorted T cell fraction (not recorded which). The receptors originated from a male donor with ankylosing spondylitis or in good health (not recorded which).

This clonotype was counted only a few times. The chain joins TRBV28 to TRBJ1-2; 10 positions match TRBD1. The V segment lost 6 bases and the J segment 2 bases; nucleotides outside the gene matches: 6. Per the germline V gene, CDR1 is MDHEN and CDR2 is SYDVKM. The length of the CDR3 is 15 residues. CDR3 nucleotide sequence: TGTGCCAGCAGCTCTTGGACAGGGGGGAACTATGGCTACACCTTC. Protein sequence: CASSSWTGGNYGYTF.

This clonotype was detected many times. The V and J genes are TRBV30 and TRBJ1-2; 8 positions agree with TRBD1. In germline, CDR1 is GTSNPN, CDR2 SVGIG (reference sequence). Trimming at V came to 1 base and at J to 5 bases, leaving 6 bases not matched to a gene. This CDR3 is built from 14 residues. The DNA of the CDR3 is TGTGCCTGGAGTGGTGGGCAGGGGGCGTATGGCTACACCTTC. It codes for CAWSGGQGAYGYTF.

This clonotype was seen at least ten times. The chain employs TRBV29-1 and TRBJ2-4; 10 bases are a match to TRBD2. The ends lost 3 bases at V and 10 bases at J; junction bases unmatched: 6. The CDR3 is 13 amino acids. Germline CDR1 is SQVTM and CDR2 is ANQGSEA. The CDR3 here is CSVEAASGSIQYF. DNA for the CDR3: TGCAGCGTTGAGGCTGCTAGCGGGAGTATTCAGTACTTC.

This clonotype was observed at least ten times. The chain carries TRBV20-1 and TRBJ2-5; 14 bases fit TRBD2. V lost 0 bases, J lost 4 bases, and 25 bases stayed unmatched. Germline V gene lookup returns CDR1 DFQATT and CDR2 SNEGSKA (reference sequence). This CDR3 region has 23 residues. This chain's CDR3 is CSARDLMTSGGAVTSPFGETQYF. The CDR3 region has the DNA TGCAGTGCTAGAGATCTAATGACTAGCGGGGGGGCCGTAACGTCGCCGTTTGGAGAGACCCAGTACTTC.

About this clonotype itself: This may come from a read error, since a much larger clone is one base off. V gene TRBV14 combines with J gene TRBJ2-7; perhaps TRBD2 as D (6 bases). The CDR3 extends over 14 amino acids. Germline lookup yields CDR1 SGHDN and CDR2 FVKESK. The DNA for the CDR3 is TGTGCCAGCAGCCAAACTCGGGACTTCTACGAGCAGTGCTTC. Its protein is CASSQTRDFYEQCF.

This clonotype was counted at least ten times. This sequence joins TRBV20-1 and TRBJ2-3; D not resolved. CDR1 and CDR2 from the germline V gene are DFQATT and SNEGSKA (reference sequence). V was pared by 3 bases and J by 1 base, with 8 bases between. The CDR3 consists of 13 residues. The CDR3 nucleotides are TGCAGTGCTAGCGCGGTTGGCACAGATACGCAGTATTTT. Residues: CSASAVGTDTQYF.

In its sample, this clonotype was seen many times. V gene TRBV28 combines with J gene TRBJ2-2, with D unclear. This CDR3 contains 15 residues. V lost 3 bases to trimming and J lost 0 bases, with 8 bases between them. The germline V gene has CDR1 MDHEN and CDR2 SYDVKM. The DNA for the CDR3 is TGTGCCAGCAGTTTCGTACGGGCGAACACCGGGGAGCTGTTTTTT. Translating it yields CASSFVRANTGELFF.

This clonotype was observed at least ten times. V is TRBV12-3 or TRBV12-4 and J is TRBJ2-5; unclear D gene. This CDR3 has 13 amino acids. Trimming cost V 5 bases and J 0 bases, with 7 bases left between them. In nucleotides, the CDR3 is TGTGCCAGCAGTGCAAGGTACCAAGAGACCCAGTACTTC. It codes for CASSARYQETQYF.

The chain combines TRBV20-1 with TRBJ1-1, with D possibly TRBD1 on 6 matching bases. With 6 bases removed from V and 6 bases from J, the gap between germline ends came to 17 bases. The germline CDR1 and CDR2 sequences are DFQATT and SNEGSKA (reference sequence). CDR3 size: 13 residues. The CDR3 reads CSAQEGGDSEAFF. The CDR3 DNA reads TGCAGTGCACAAGAGGGGGGTGATTCTGAAGCTTTCTTT.

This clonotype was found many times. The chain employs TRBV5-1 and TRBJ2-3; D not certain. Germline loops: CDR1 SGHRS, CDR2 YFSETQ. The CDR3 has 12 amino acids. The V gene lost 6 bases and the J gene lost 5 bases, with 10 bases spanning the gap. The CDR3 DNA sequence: TGCGCCAGCAACCCGGATGTAGATACGCAGTATTTT. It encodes CASNPDVDTQYF.

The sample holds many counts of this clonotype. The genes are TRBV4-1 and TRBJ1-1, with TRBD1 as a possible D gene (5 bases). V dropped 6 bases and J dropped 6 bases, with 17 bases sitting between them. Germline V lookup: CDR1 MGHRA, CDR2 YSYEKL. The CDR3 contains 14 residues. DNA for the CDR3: TGCGCCAGCAGACCCCCGGGACGGGGCTCTGAAGCTTTCTTT. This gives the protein CASRPPGRGSEAFF.

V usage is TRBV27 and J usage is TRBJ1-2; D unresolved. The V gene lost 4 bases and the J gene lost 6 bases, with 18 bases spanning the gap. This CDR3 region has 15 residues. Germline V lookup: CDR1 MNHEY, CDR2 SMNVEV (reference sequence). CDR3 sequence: CASSSPWKGSHGYTF. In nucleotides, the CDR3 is TGTGCCAGCAGTTCACCTTGGAAGGGATCTCATGGCTACACCTTC.

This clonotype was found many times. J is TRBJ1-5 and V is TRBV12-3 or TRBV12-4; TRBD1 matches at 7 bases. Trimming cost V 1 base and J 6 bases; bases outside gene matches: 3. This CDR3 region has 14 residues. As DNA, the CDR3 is TGTGCCAGCAGTTTAGGGGCAGGGGGTCAGCCCCAGCATTTT. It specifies CASSLGAGGQPQHF.

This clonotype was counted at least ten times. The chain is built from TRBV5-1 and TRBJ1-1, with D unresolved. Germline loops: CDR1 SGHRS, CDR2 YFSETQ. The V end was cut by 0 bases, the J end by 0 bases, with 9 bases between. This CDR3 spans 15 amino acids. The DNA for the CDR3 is TGCGCCAGCAGCTTGGAAGCCAGCGTGAACACTGAAGCTTTCTTT. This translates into CASSLEASVNTEAFF.

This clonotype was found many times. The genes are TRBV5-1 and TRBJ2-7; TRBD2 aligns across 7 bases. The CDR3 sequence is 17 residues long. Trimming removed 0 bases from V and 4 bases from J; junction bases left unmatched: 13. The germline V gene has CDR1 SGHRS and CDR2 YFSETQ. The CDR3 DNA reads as TGCGCCAGCAGCTTGGGGGTGTCACTAGCGAGGTCGTACGAGCAGTACTTC. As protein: CASSLGVSLARSYEQYF. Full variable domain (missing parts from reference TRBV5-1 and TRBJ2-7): KAGVTQTPRYLIKTRGQQVTLSCSPISGHRSVSWYQQTPGQGLQFLFEYFSETQRNKGNFPGRFSGRQFSNSRSEMNVSTLELGDSALYLCASSLGVSLARSYEQYFGPGTRLTVT.

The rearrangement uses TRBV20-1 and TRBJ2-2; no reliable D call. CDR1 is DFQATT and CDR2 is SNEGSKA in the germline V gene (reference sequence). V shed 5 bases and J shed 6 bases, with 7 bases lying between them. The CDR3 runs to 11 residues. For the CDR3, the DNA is TGCAGTGCTGGCCCGGCCGGGGAGCTGTTTTTT. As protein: CSAGPAGELFF.

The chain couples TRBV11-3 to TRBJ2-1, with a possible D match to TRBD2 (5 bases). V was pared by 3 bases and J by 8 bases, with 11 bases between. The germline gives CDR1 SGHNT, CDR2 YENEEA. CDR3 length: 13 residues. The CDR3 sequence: CASSFEGKDEQFF. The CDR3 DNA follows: TGTGCCAGCAGCTTTGAGGGCAAAGATGAGCAGTTCTTC.

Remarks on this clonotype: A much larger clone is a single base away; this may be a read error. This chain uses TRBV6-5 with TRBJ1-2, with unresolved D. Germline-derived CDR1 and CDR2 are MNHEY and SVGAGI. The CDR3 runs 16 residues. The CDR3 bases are TGTGCCAACAGTTCCATGGCGAGAACGTTTAACTATGGCTACACCTTC. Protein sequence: CANSSMARTFNYGYTF.

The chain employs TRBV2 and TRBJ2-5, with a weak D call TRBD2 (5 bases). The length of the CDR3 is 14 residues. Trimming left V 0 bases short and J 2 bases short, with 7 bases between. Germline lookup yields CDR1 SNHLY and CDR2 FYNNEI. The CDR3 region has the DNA TGTGCCAGCAGTGAAGCCGAGCGGCAAGAGACCCAGTACTTC. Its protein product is CASSEAERQETQYF.

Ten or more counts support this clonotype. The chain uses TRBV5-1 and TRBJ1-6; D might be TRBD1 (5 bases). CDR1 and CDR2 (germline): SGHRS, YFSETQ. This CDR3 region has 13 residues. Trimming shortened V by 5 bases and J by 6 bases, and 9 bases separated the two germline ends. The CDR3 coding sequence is TGCGCCAGCAGGGGACGGCTTAATTCACCCCTCCACTTT. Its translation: CASRGRLNSPLHF.

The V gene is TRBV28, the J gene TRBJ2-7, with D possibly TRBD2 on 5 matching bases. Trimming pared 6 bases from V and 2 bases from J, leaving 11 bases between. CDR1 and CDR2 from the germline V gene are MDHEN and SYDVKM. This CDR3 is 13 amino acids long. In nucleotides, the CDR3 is TGTGCCAGCAGCCCCAGGACTCCCTACGAGCAGTACTTC. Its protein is CASSPRTPYEQYF.

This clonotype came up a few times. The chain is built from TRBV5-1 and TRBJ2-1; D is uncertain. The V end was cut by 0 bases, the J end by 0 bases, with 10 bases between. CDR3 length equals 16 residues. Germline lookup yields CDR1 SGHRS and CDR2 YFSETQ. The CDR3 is CASSLAGRPSYNEQFF. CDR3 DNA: TGCGCCAGCAGCTTGGCCGGCAGGCCCTCCTACAATGAGCAGTTCTTC.

The chain's CDR3 is CASSQGSTSGGDEQYF. Here the CDR3 DNA reads TGTGCCAGCAGCCAAGGTTCGACTAGCGGGGGCGACGAGCAGTACTTC. The chain links TRBV3-1 to TRBJ2-7; 12 bases align to TRBD2. The V gene end was trimmed by 1 base and the J gene end by 5 bases; junction bases not matched to a gene: 6. The CDR3 consists of 16 residues. CDR1 is LGHDT and CDR2 is YNNKEL in the germline V gene (reference sequence).

CDR3 DNA sequence: TGTGCCAGCAGCTCGGGTTGGGTTGCGGGGGGGCACTCCTACGAGCAGTACTTC. Encoded protein: CASSSGWVAGGHSYEQYF. V and J are TRBV11-2 and TRBJ2-7, with 9 bases fitting TRBD2. Trimming took 4 bases from V and 0 from J; bases not matched to a gene: 13. This CDR3 has 18 residues. The V gene's germline CDR1 is SGHAT and CDR2 FQNNGV.